These 3 T cell receptor beta chains came from one sample sequenced in a study of CD8 T cells in acute hepatitis C reinfection. Time point of the sample: naive CD8 control sorted from an acute-time-point sample. Profiling relied on immunoSEQ multiplex PCR, and the TCRdb table lists in-frame clones only, not all of them. The data show 30,000 to 45,000 clones, approximately 83% seen once. Sequences were obtained from naive CD8+ T cells from PBMCs. The source is a woman aged 18-30 years who spontaneously cleared hepatitis C infection.

The DNA of the CDR3 is TGTGCCAGCAGCTTAGGTGAAGGAAACACCATATATTTT. Translation gives CASSLGEGNTIYF. The genes are TRBV7-9 and TRBJ1-3; no reliable D call. Trimming took off 1 base at V and 4 bases at J, with 5 bases between the two ends. The CDR3 spans 13 residues. Looked up from germline, CDR1 is SEHNR and CDR2 is FQNEAQ (reference sequence).

This chain joins TRBV4-1 and TRBJ1-1; TRBD1 agrees at 7 bases. Germline values: CDR1 MGHRA, CDR2 YSYEKL. The CDR3 covers 14 residues. V gave up 3 bases and J gave up 1 base; unmatched junction bases: 2. The CDR3 coding sequence is TGCGCCAGCAGCCAGACAGGGAAGAACACTGAAGCTTTCTTT. This encodes CASSQTGKNTEAFF.

The chain links TRBV5-5 to TRBJ2-7; TRBD1 or TRBD2 may be the D gene (5 bases each). CDR3 length: 15 residues. V lost 4 bases to trimming and J lost 4 bases, with 18 bases between them. Germline V gives CDR1 SGHKS, CDR2 YYEKEE (reference sequence). In DNA form, the CDR3 reads TGTGCCAGCAGCGGGACCAGGTTCGGGCGTTACGAGCAGTACTTC. Translation: CASSGTRFGRYEQYF. Based on the CDR3 plus reference TRBV5-5 and TRBJ2-7, the full variable domain is DAGVTQSPTHLIKTRGQQVTLRCSPISGHKSVSWYQQVLGQGPQFIFQYYEKEERGRGNFPDRFSARQFPNYSSELNVNALLLGDSALYLCASSGTRFGRYEQYFGPGTRLTVT.